This is a list of T cell receptor beta chains from one sample in a study of OX40 agonist ivuxolimab in advanced cancers. Clones were sequenced by immunoSEQ multiplex PCR, and TCRdb holds only the in-frame ones, with some missing. The sample gives approximately 77,000 clones, roughly nine tenths of which show up once; 4.8% is in the top ten. This material consisted of CD4+ or CD8+ T cells sorted from blood, taken in a trial of the OX40 agonist ivuxolimab. The receptors derive from an adult with an advanced solid tumor such as melanoma, head and neck, liver or kidney cancer. CDR3s include the opening cysteine and the closing phenylalanine or tryptophan. D genes are given only for firm matches. Some rows mark clone size as missing; the rest say once, few, many or name a class of expanded clone.

D: NA; J: TRBJ1-2; V: TRBV19; size: few; CDR3: CASSQTVTGYGYTF; DNA: TGTGCCAGTAGTCAAACAGTGACAGGCTATGGCTACACCTTC
D: NA; J: TRBJ1-2; V: TRBV30; size: NA; CDR3: CAWSRGTVYHGYTF; DNA: TGTGCCTGGAGTAGGGGTACAGTCTACCATGGCTACACCTTC
D: TRBD2; J: TRBJ2-3; V: TRBV29-1; size: NA; CDR3: CSVATSGRADTQYF; DNA: TGCAGCGTTGCCACTAGCGGGAGGGCAGATACGCAGTATTTT
D: NA; J: TRBJ2-7; V: TRBV11-3; size: NA; CDR3: CASSLLRAADYEQYF; DNA: TGTGCCAGCAGCTTACTCAGGGCAGCAGACTACGAGCAGTACTTC
D: NA; J: TRBJ2-1; V: TRBV6-5; size: NA; CDR3: CASSYRDQEQFF; DNA: TGTGCCAGCAGTTACCGGGACCAAGAGCAGTTCTTC
D: NA; J: TRBJ2-7; V: TRBV6-5; size: NA; CDR3: CASSYSYGQSYEQYF; DNA: TGTGCCAGCAGTTACTCGTACGGACAGAGTTACGAGCAGTACTTC
D: NA; J: TRBJ2-7; V: TRBV9; size: NA; CDR3: CASSALADSSYEQYF; DNA: TGTGCCAGCAGCGCTTTAGCGGACTCCTCCTACGAGCAGTACTTC
D: NA; J: TRBJ2-7; V: TRBV7-6; size: NA; CDR3: CASSLGNPASEQYF; DNA: TGTGCCAGCAGCTTAGGGAATCCCGCTAGCGAGCAGTACTTC
D: TRBD1; J: TRBJ1-1; V: TRBV6-6; size: few; CDR3: CASRDRSEAFF; DNA: TGTGCCAGCAGGGACAGGAGTGAAGCTTTCTTT
D: NA; J: TRBJ2-2; V: TRBV6-5; size: NA; CDR3: CASSYGQRTGSGELFF; DNA: TGTGCCAGCAGTTACGGTCAGCGGACCGGATCCGGGGAGCTGTTTTTT
D: NA; J: TRBJ2-1; V: TRBV29-1; size: once; CDR3: CSVYSARFGNEQFF; DNA: TGCAGCGTCTATAGCGCCCGGTTCGGGAATGAGCAGTTCTTC
D: TRBD2; J: TRBJ2-1; V: TRBV5-4; size: NA; CDR3: CASSLKIAGDNEQFF; DNA: TGTGCCAGCAGCTTGAAAATAGCGGGAGACAATGAGCAGTTCTTC
D: NA; J: TRBJ2-5; V: TRBV11-2; size: NA; CDR3: CASSRTIQETQYF; DNA: TGTGCCAGCAGCCGGACAATTCAAGAGACCCAGTACTTC
D: NA; J: TRBJ2-2; V: TRBV9; size: NA; CDR3: CASSGDISGELFF; DNA: TGTGCCAGCAGCGGGGACATCTCTGGGGAGCTGTTTTTT
D: TRBD2; J: TRBJ2-2; V: TRBV7-3; size: NA; CDR3: CASSRSGRTNTGELFF; DNA: TGTGCCAGCAGCCGCAGCGGGAGAACAAACACCGGGGAGCTGTTTTTT
D: TRBD2; J: TRBJ2-3; V: TRBV5-6; size: NA; CDR3: CASSMGGSGDTQYF; DNA: TGTGCCAGCTCTATGGGGGGGTCCGGTGATACGCAGTATTTT
D: TRBD2; J: TRBJ2-3; V: TRBV5-1; size: few; CDR3: CASTAGGTDTQYF; DNA: TGCGCCAGCACGGCGGGAGGCACAGATACGCAGTATTTT
D: NA; J: TRBJ2-1; V: TRBV28; size: NA; CDR3: CASSSPGSPHNEQFF; DNA: TGTGCCAGCAGTTCACCCGGGAGTCCACACAATGAGCAGTTCTTC
D: TRBD1; J: TRBJ1-4; V: TRBV7-9; size: NA; CDR3: CASSLPQGANEKLFF; DNA: TGTGCCAGCAGCTTACCACAGGGGGCTAATGAAAAACTGTTTTTT
D: NA; J: TRBJ2-2; V: TRBV9; size: NA; CDR3: CASSASSRGLQTGELFF; DNA: TGTGCCAGCAGCGCTTCTTCAAGGGGACTGCAGACCGGGGAGCTGTTTTTT
D: NA; J: TRBJ1-4; V: TRBV6-1; size: NA; CDR3: CASSEAGVRTEKLFF; DNA: TGTGCCAGCAGTGAAGCGGGCGTCAGGACAGAAAAACTGTTTTTT
D: TRBD1; J: TRBJ1-1; V: TRBV20-1; size: NA; CDR3: CSAITGDRAFF; DNA: TGCAGTGCTATCACAGGGGATAGAGCTTTCTTT
D: NA; J: TRBJ2-4; V: TRBV30; size: NA; CDR3: CAWSGDRANIQYF; DNA: TGTGCCTGGAGCGGAGACAGAGCAAACATTCAGTACTTC
D: NA; J: TRBJ2-1; V: TRBV9; size: once; CDR3: CASSVVSRDVEQFF; DNA: TGTGCCAGCAGCGTAGTATCGCGTGATGTCGAGCAGTTCTTC
D: NA; J: TRBJ2-1; V: TRBV10-2; size: NA; CDR3: CASSESYNEQFF; DNA: TGCGCCAGCAGTGAGTCCTACAATGAGCAGTTCTTC
D: TRBD2; J: TRBJ2-3; V: TRBV5-1; size: few; CDR3: CASSFGTSGRSTDTQYF; DNA: TGCGCCAGCAGCTTCGGGACTAGCGGGAGGAGTACAGATACGCAGTATTTT
D: NA; J: TRBJ2-7; V: TRBV11-2; size: NA; CDR3: CASSLDFNLGGRPYEQYF; DNA: TGTGCCAGCAGCTTAGATTTTAATCTAGGGGGGCGACCCTACGAGCAGTACTTC
D: TRBD2; J: TRBJ2-7; V: TRBV7-9; size: NA; CDR3: CASTRSGSPYEQYF; DNA: TGTGCCAGCACCCGTAGCGGGAGCCCCTACGAGCAGTACTTC
D: NA; J: TRBJ2-7; V: TRBV7-2; size: NA; CDR3: CASSLPYSGEQYF; DNA: TGTGCCAGCAGCTTACCTTATTCTGGCGAGCAGTACTTC
D: TRBD2; J: TRBJ2-1; V: TRBV7-8; size: NA; CDR3: CASSFREGLYNEQFF; DNA: TGTGCCAGCAGCTTCCGGGAGGGCCTCTACAATGAGCAGTTCTTC
D: TRBD1; J: TRBJ1-2; V: TRBV28; size: NA; CDR3: CASSLSIRDRFYGYTF; DNA: TGTGCCAGCAGTTTATCGATTCGGGACAGATTCTATGGCTACACCTTC
D: NA; J: TRBJ2-7; V: TRBV5-6; size: NA; CDR3: CASSLEYEQYF; DNA: TGTGCCAGCAGCTTGGAATACGAGCAGTACTTC
D: NA; J: TRBJ2-2; V: TRBV27; size: NA; CDR3: CASSLLKAGTGELFF; DNA: TGTGCCAGCAGTCTACTAAAGGCCGGGACCGGGGAGCTGTTTTTT